This T cell receptor (beta chain) derives from a study of CD8 T cells in Susac syndrome. Study-wide results and caveats: The study admitted that it had a relatively small number of individuals in its TCR sequencing and HLA analysis.

While CD8+ and CD4+ T cells were isolated negatively, TEMRA cells were enriched by FACS. Random hexamers were used to reverse transcribe the RNA input (roughly 0.5 to 1 ug). MiXCR, run by TCRdb on the immunoSEQ multiplex PCR reads, gives a single entry per CDR3 protein. The sample records about 110,000 distinct CDR3 sequences, about 96% being singletons. As for this clonotype: Its antigen remains unknown.

V shed 7 bases and J shed 2 bases, with 11 bases lying between them. Germline-derived CDR1 and CDR2 are KGHDR and SFDVKD. This CDR3 contains 14 residues. Sample: CD4+ T cells from PBMCs. This clonotype was obtained from a human donor in good health. The chain joins TRBV24-1 to TRBJ2-1, with D perhaps TRBD2 (6 bases). CDR3 in DNA: TGTGCCACCAGGGAGGGTCCTGCCTACAATGAGCAGTTCTTC. This translates into CATREGPAYNEQFF.